A single sample is the source of the 32 T cell receptor beta chains below, sequenced in a study of T cell responses to AZD1222 COVID-19 vaccine. Sequenced by immunoSEQ multiplex PCR; TCRdb stores in-frame clones only, minus some. The table records hundreds of thousands of clones, under 95% of them present only once. Here the sequenced sample was peripheral blood, taken on day 0 of MenACWY control vaccination. All receptors derive from an adult in good health.

The DNA for the CDR3 is TGTGCCAGCAGCGGAGGGCTGAACACTGAAGCTTTCTTT. Its translation: CASSGGLNTEAFF. The chain carries TRBV11-2 and TRBJ1-1; D ambiguous. Looked up from germline, CDR1 is SGHAT and CDR2 is FQNNGV. The CDR3 covers 13 residues. Trimming removed 5 bases at V and 0 bases at J, with 7 bases between.

In DNA, the CDR3 is TGCGCCAGCAGCCAAGATGCAACAGGGAACACTGAAGCTTTCTTT. As protein: CASSQDATGNTEAFF. The chain recombines TRBV4-1 with TRBJ1-1; D possibly corresponds to TRBD1 (5 bases). CDR3 length: 15 residues. Trimming removed 0 bases at V and 1 base at J, with 9 bases between. From germline, CDR1 is MGHRA and CDR2 YSYEKL.

The chain is built from TRBV11-2 and TRBJ2-5; D call uncertain. The V and J ends lost 0 bases and 4 bases respectively, with 18 bases between them. The CDR3 runs to 17 residues. CDR1 is SGHAT, CDR2 FQNNGV, per germline. The CDR3 DNA sequence: TGTGCCAGCAGCTTAGAAGGGTCGGTCCGGAGTCGAGAGACCCAGTACTTC. Translation gives CASSLEGSVRSRETQYF. Complete variable domain (other parts from reference TRBV11-2 and TRBJ2-5): EAGVAQSPRYKIIEKRQSVAFWCNPISGHATLYWYQQILGQGPKLLIQFQNNGVVDDSQLPKDRFSAERLKGVDSTLKIQPAKLEDSAVYLCASSLEGSVRSRETQYFGPGTRLLVL.

This rearrangement joins TRBV5-1 to TRBJ2-1; 7 nucleotides align to TRBD2. V lost 5 bases, J lost 10 bases, and 15 bases stayed unmatched. Per germline, CDR1 SGHRS and CDR2 YFSETQ. CDR3 size: 15 residues. CDR3 residues: CASRIRTSSLGEQFF. The DNA of the CDR3 is TGCGCCAGCAGAATAAGGACTAGTAGCCTTGGGGAGCAGTTCTTC.

This sequence joins TRBV23-1 and TRBJ1-2, with unresolved D. TRBV23-1 is given ORF status, its function remaining uncertain. The CDR3 length is 13 residues. Trimming stripped 8 bases from V and 4 bases from J, with 14 bases between. The CDR3, as DNA: TGCGCCAGCTCATGGACCCTCGGCTATGGCTACACCTTC. This translates into CASSWTLGYGYTF.

This chain joins TRBV2 and TRBJ2-2; the D gene is possibly TRBD1 (7 bases). The V gene lost 3 bases and the J gene lost 7 bases, with 18 bases spanning the gap. Germline CDR1 and CDR2: SNHLY and FYNNEI. The CDR3 totals 16 residues. Here the CDR3 DNA reads TGTGCCAGCAGTGAGCGGTCAGGGGGGCAGGGCGGGGAGCTGTTTTTT. Translated: CASSERSGGQGGELFF.

CDR3: CASRDTGRNSPLHF. In nucleotides, the CDR3 is TGTGCCAGCAGAGATACAGGGCGGAATTCACCCCTCCACTTT. The chain is built from TRBV6-5 and TRBJ1-6, with TRBD1 as a possible D gene (6 bases). CDR3 length: 14 residues. Trimming removed 6 bases from V and 7 bases from J, with 13 bases in between. The V gene's germline CDR1 is MNHEY and CDR2 SVGAGI.

The V gene is TRBV5-1, the J gene TRBJ2-1, with 9 bases aligning to TRBD1. Per germline, CDR1 SGHRS and CDR2 YFSETQ. This CDR3 contains 17 residues. Trimming cost V 3 bases and J 1 base; bases outside gene matches: 8. DNA for the CDR3: TGCGCCAGCAGCTATCTGGGGACAGGGAGTTCCTACAATGAGCAGTTCTTC. Residues: CASSYLGTGSSYNEQFF.

The rearrangement links TRBV7-2 to TRBJ2-7; tentative D call: TRBD1 (6 bases). CDR1 and CDR2 from the germline V gene are SGHTA and FQGNSA. This CDR3 is built from 14 residues. Trimming stripped 6 bases from V and 7 bases from J, with 19 bases between. Here the CDR3 DNA reads TGTGCCAGCAGGAACTACAGGGCTCTGGAAGAGCAGTACTTC. Translated: CASRNYRALEEQYF.

This clone has a handful of counts. The chain joins TRBV7-9 to TRBJ1-1; D uncertain. This CDR3 spans 12 amino acids. Per germline, CDR1 SEHNR and CDR2 FQNEAQ (reference sequence). V lost 1 base and J lost 10, with 10 bases in between. CDR3 in DNA: TGTGCCAGCAGCTTAGGGCAACCGGGAGCTTTCTTT. Its protein product is CASSLGQPGAFF.

This clone showed up just a few times. V and J are TRBV7-2 and TRBJ1-5; D is uncertain. CDR1 is SGHTA and CDR2 is FQGNSA in the germline V gene. The CDR3 runs to 15 residues. Trimming removed 3 bases from V and 0 bases from J, with 9 bases in between. The CDR3 spells CASSFSVGSNQPQHF. The CDR3 DNA reads TGTGCCAGCAGCTTTTCTGTGGGTAGCAATCAGCCCCAGCATTTT.

The chain links TRBV19 to TRBJ1-3, with TRBD1 as a possible D gene (5 bases). The germline V gene encodes CDR1 LNHDA and CDR2 SQIVND (reference sequence). Trimming removed 9 bases from V and 0 bases from J, with 9 bases in between. The CDR3 totals 13 residues. The CDR3 protein is CASRQNSGNTIYF. The CDR3 nucleotides are TGTGCCAGCCGACAGAACTCTGGAAACACCATATATTTT.

The chain links TRBV6-1 to TRBJ1-5; D call uncertain. Per the germline V gene, CDR1 is MNHNS and CDR2 is SASEGT. The CDR3 has 14 residues. V lost 2 bases and J lost 3, with 8 bases in between. CDR3 in DNA: TGTGCCAGCAGTGAACAGGCAAACAATCAGCCCCAGCATTTT. Translated, it gives CASSEQANNQPQHF.

This clone was observed a handful of times. The chain links TRBV6-5 to TRBJ1-6; D is unclear. Germline-derived CDR1 and CDR2 are MNHEY and SVGAGI. The CDR3 spans 12 residues. V lost 6 bases and J lost 7, with 7 bases in between. This CDR3 is CASRSGNSPLHF. Here the CDR3 DNA reads TGTGCCAGCAGGTCCGGGAATTCACCCCTCCACTTT.

This clone is a singleton in its sample. The chain joins TRBV29-1 to TRBJ1-2; 9 positions agree with TRBD1. The CDR3 contains 13 residues. In germline, CDR1 is SQVTM, CDR2 ANQGSEA. V lost 8 bases, J lost 4 bases, and 8 bases stayed unmatched. CDR3 nucleotide sequence: TGCAGCACAGGGACAGGGCAAACCTATGGCTACACCTTC. This sequence encodes CSTGTGQTYGYTF.

This chain uses TRBV7-6 with TRBJ1-2; TRBD1 matches 8 bases. CDR1 is SGHVS, CDR2 FNYEAQ, per germline. The trim removed 5 bases at V and 5 bases at J, leaving 7 bases unmatched. This CDR3 spans 14 amino acids. CDR3 protein: CASSPRGQGYGYTF. The CDR3 nucleotides are TGTGCCAGCAGCCCCAGGGGGCAAGGGTATGGCTACACCTTC.

J is TRBJ2-2 and V is TRBV5-5, with D possibly being TRBD2 (5 bases). The germline V gene has CDR1 SGHKS and CDR2 YYEKEE (reference sequence). The CDR3 consists of 17 residues. V was clipped by 4 bases and J by 1 base, with 17 bases between them. In DNA, the CDR3 is TGTGCCAGCAGCCCCCATTCTCGGACTTTGAACACCGGGGAGCTGTTTTTT. Encoded protein: CASSPHSRTLNTGELFF.

The chain joins TRBV27 to TRBJ2-7, with a tentative D call TRBD2 (5 bases). This CDR3 is built from 13 residues. The V end lost 6 bases, the J end lost 2 bases, and 11 bases lay between the germline ends. CDR1 is MNHEY and CDR2 is SMNVEV in the germline V gene (reference sequence). The CDR3 sequence: CASSPSFTYEQYF. The CDR3 bases are TGTGCCAGCAGCCCTAGCTTTACCTACGAGCAGTACTTC.

J is TRBJ1-5 and V is TRBV19, with a possible D match to TRBD1 (6 bases). The CDR3 is 15 residues long. V gave up 0 bases and J gave up 2 bases, with 8 bases separating them. The germline V gene encodes CDR1 LNHDA and CDR2 SQIVND (reference sequence). The CDR3 DNA reads TGTGCCAGTAGTATAGAGGCAGGGGGCAATCAGCCCCAGCATTTT. Amino acids: CASSIEAGGNQPQHF.

The chain links TRBV4-1 to TRBJ1-2, with 8 nucleotides matching TRBD1. The CDR3 is 17 amino acids. Germline V gene lookup returns CDR1 MGHRA and CDR2 YSYEKL. After removal of 3 bases from V and 6 bases from J, the junction contained 15 bases not matched to a gene. This CDR3 reads CASSHRGDGTGGDGYTF. CDR3 bases: TGCGCCAGCAGCCATCGAGGAGACGGGACAGGAGGTGATGGCTACACCTTC.

Concerning this clone: In the same sample, other DNA sequences code for this CDR3. The V gene is TRBV7-9, the J gene TRBJ1-3; D not resolved. This CDR3 contains 12 residues. V gave up 2 bases and J gave up 1 base, with 0 bases separating them. Germline CDR1 SEHNR, CDR2 FQNEAQ (reference sequence). CDR3: CASSLSGNTIYF. The CDR3 nucleotides read TGTGCCAGCAGCTTATCTGGAAACACCATATATTTT.

The chain is built from TRBV7-2 and TRBJ1-1; no firm D call. The ends were cut back, 4 bases at V and 0 bases at J, with 9 bases in the middle. Germline V lookup: CDR1 SGHTA, CDR2 FQGNSA. The CDR3 runs to 14 residues. CDR3 nucleotide sequence: TGTGCCAGCAGCTCCGTGATGATGAACACTGAAGCTTTCTTT. Residues: CASSSVMMNTEAFF.

The V call is TRBV5-1, the J call TRBJ1-5; D call uncertain. Trimming took 4 bases from V and 5 from J, leaving 16 bases between them. Germline-derived CDR1 and CDR2 are SGHRS and YFSETQ. CDR3 length: 15 residues. CDR3 amino acids: CASSPGPVGDQPQHF. CDR3 sequence (DNA): TGCGCCAGCAGCCCCGGACCCGTCGGGGATCAGCCCCAGCATTTT. The whole variable domain, remainder taken from reference TRBV5-1 and TRBJ1-5, is KAGVTQTPRYLIKTRGQQVTLSCSPISGHRSVSWYQQTPGQGLQFLFEYFSETQRNKGNFPGRFSGRQFSNSRSEMNVSTLELGDSALYLCASSPGPVGDQPQHFGDGTRLSIL.

This chain uses TRBV3-1 (or the pseudogene TRBV3-2) with TRBJ1-1; D gene uncertain. This CDR3 region has 16 residues. The germline V and J ends were trimmed by 3 bases and 1 base, with 15 bases remaining between them. Germline V gives CDR1 LGHDT, CDR2 YNNKEL (reference sequence). DNA of the CDR3: TGTGCCAGCAGCCAGGCCAGTATCCGGGAGAACACTGAAGCTTTCTTT. Protein product: CASSQASIRENTEAFF.

The rearrangement uses TRBV4-2 and TRBJ1-4; 8 bases fit TRBD1. This CDR3 is 17 amino acids long. V gave up 4 bases and J gave up 8 bases; unmatched junction bases: 15. Germline V lookup: CDR1 LGHNA, CDR2 YNFKEQ. The CDR3 loop reads CASSPSPDRDSWEKLFF. The CDR3 region has the DNA TGTGCCAGCAGCCCCTCTCCGGACAGGGACTCTTGGGAAAAACTGTTTTTT.

The CDR3 nucleotides are TGTGCCAGCAACGGGGCATCAAACTATGGCTACACCTTC. It codes for CASNGASNYGYTF. The gene calls are TRBV28 and TRBJ1-2; tentative D call: TRBD1 (5 bases). The CDR3 is 13 amino acids. Germline CDR1 MDHEN, CDR2 SYDVKM. Between the trimmed V and J ends, which lost 7 bases and 2 bases, there was a span of 11 bases.

The genes are TRBV30 and TRBJ2-7, with D perhaps given as TRBD1 or TRBD2 (6 bases each). The CDR3 sequence is 13 residues long. V was shortened by 0 bases and J by 7 bases, with 13 bases between the two germline ends. Germline CDR1 and CDR2: GTSNPN and SVGIG (reference sequence). The CDR3 is CAWSVRGAGEQYF. The CDR3 bases are TGTGCCTGGAGTGTAAGGGGGGCCGGTGAGCAGTACTTC. Filled out from reference TRBV30 and TRBJ2-7, the complete variable domain reads SQTIHQWPATLVQPVGSPLSLECTVEGTSNPNLYWYRQAAGRGLQLLFYSVGIGQISSEVPQNLSASRPQDRQFILSSKKLLLSDSGFYLCAWSVRGAGEQYFGPGTRLTVT.

This chain connects TRBV5-8 to TRBJ1-6, with D tentatively TRBD1 (5 bases). V was pared by 0 bases and J by 7 bases, with 5 bases between. This CDR3 has 13 amino acids. The germline V gene has CDR1 SGHTS and CDR2 YDEGEE. CDR3 residues: CASSLEGNSPLHF. In nucleotides, the CDR3 is TGTGCCAGCAGCTTGGAGGGGAATTCACCCCTCCACTTT.

The rearrangement joins TRBV30 to TRBJ1-6; D is uncertain. Trimming removed 3 bases from V and 17 bases from J, with 23 bases in between. The germline gives CDR1 GTSNPN, CDR2 SVGIG (reference sequence). This CDR3 is built from 14 residues. CDR3 region: CAWRGWRPMEVFHF. The CDR3 coding sequence is TGTGCCTGGAGAGGGTGGCGGCCCATGGAGGTGTTCCACTTT. Variable domain in full (rest from reference TRBV30 and TRBJ1-6): SQTIHQWPATLVQPVGSPLSLECTVEGTSNPNLYWYRQAAGRGLQLLFYSVGIGQISSEVPQNLSASRPQDRQFILSSKKLLLSDSGFYLCAWRGWRPMEVFHFGNGTRLTVT.

This chain uses TRBV20-1 with TRBJ1-1; D gene uncertain. Trimming took off 3 bases at V and 4 bases at J, with 12 bases between the two ends. The CDR3 runs to 13 residues. The germline V gene has CDR1 DFQATT and CDR2 SNEGSKA (reference sequence). CDR3 loop: CSASKGYTTEAFF. In DNA form, the CDR3 reads TGCAGTGCTAGTAAAGGGTATACCACTGAAGCTTTCTTT.

The chain is built from TRBV5-1 and TRBJ2-1, with D unresolved. Germline-derived CDR1 and CDR2 are SGHRS and YFSETQ. V lost 0 bases and J lost 6, with 10 bases in between. The CDR3 is 14 amino acids. This CDR3 reads CASSLALEINEQFF. The CDR3 nucleotides read TGCGCCAGCAGCTTGGCCTTAGAGATCAATGAGCAGTTCTTC.

The J gene is TRBJ2-1, the V gene TRBV10-3; 11 bases align to TRBD2. Trimming took 3 bases from V and 7 from J; bases not matched to a gene: 8. CDR3 length: 16 amino acids. Per the germline V gene, CDR1 is ENHRY and CDR2 is SYGVKD. In DNA form, the CDR3 reads TGTGCCATCAGTGAAGGTACTAGCGGGGGAAGGAATGAGCAGTTCTTC. Protein: CAISEGTSGGRNEQFF.